A single sample is the source of the 10 T cell receptor beta chains below, sequenced in a study of blood T cell repertoires in COVID-19. Clones were sequenced by immunoSEQ multiplex PCR, and TCRdb holds only the in-frame ones, with some missing. The profile shows a few hundred thousand clones, approximately 89% of them singletons. Sequenced input: PBMCs or T cells enriched from blood (not recorded which). These receptors all come from a woman in her 40s who had recovered from COVID-19.

The chain combines TRBV4-3 with TRBJ1-4; D may be TRBD1 (6 bases). The CDR3 is 15 amino acids. Per the germline V gene, CDR1 is LGHNA and CDR2 is YSLEER. Trimming took off 4 bases at V and 5 bases at J, with 14 bases between the two ends. CDR3 protein: CASSRGTIENEKLFF. CDR3 nucleotides: TGCGCCAGCAGCCGAGGGACAATTGAGAATGAAAAACTGTTTTTT.

The chain recombines TRBV5-1 with TRBJ2-7; TRBD1 aligns across 8 bases. Germline assignment: CDR1 SGHRS and CDR2 YFSETQ. J lost 0 bases, V lost 3 bases, and 5 bases had no gene match. This CDR3 is 15 amino acids long. The CDR3 here is CASSSGTGGSYEQYF. DNA of the CDR3: TGCGCCAGCAGCTCCGGGACAGGTGGCTCCTACGAGCAGTACTTC.

V is TRBV9 and J is TRBJ2-3, with TRBD2 identical over 11 bases. V lost 1 base to trimming and J lost 5 bases; unmatched junction nucleotides: 12. CDR3 length: 18 amino acids. Per the germline V gene, CDR1 is SGDLS and CDR2 is YYNGEE. The CDR3 coding sequence is TGTGCCAGCAGCGTAAGCGCCCTACTAGCGGGGGCGGTAGATACGCAGTATTTT. Its translation: CASSVSALLAGAVDTQYF.

The chain recombines TRBV11-2 with TRBJ2-7, with a possible D match to TRBD2 (5 bases). CDR1 and CDR2 from the germline V gene are SGHAT and FQNNGV. Trimming took off 2 bases at V and 2 bases at J, with 10 bases between the two ends. CDR3 length: 14 residues. CDR3 in DNA: TGTGCCAGCAGCTTACGCGGGTTTCCCTACGAGCAGTACTTC. Translation gives CASSLRGFPYEQYF.

The chain is built from TRBV19 and TRBJ1-6; 8 bases line up with TRBD1. Germline V CDR1 and CDR2: LNHDA, SQIVND (reference sequence). Trimming at V came to 6 bases and at J to 10 bases, leaving 8 bases not matched to a gene. The CDR3 length is 14 residues. The CDR3 sequence is CASSPGQGESPLHF. The CDR3 coding sequence is TGTGCCAGTAGCCCAGGACAGGGTGAATCACCCCTCCACTTT.

The genes are TRBV7-2 and TRBJ2-1, with 7 bases fitting TRBD1. CDR1 is SGHTA, CDR2 FQGNSA, per germline. V was clipped by 5 bases and J by 4 bases; unmatched bases: 5. This CDR3 is built from 14 residues. The CDR3 region is CASSRTGAYNEQFF. CDR3 coding DNA: TGTGCCAGCAGCAGGACAGGAGCGTACAATGAGCAGTTCTTC.

This clone appeared a single time. V gene TRBV7-9 combines with J gene TRBJ2-4; 9 nucleotides align to TRBD1. CDR3 length: 18 residues. V gave up 1 base and J gave up 0 bases; unmatched junction bases: 7. The germline V gene has CDR1 SEHNR and CDR2 FQNEAQ (reference sequence). CDR3 amino acids: CASSLVRGQGLAKNIQYF. CDR3 bases: TGTGCCAGCAGCTTAGTTAGGGGACAGGGCTTAGCCAAAAACATTCAGTACTTC.

V and J are TRBV3-1 (or the pseudogene TRBV3-2) and TRBJ1-6; D remains unclear. This CDR3 is built from 14 residues. The V gene lost 3 bases and the J gene lost 7 bases, with 10 bases spanning the gap. CDR1 is LGHDT and CDR2 is YNNKEL in the germline V gene (reference sequence). The CDR3 spells CASSHATGNSPLHF. The CDR3 coding sequence is TGTGCCAGCAGCCACGCGACGGGGAATTCACCCCTCCACTTT.

The chain employs TRBV18 and TRBJ1-1, with D maybe TRBD1 (5 bases). V was trimmed by 5 bases and J by 3 bases, leaving 16 bases between them. The CDR3 has 15 residues. Germline V gives CDR1 KGHSH, CDR2 LQKENI. CDR3 bases: TGTGCCAGCTCAGCGGGGCTCTCTGGGGACACTGAAGCTTTCTTT. Translation gives CASSAGLSGDTEAFF. Full variable domain (missing parts from reference TRBV18 and TRBJ1-1): NAGVMQNPRHLVRRRGQEARLRCSPMKGHSHVYWYRQLPEEGLKFMVYLQKENIIDESGMPKERFSAEFPKEGPSILRIQQVVRGDSAAYFCASSAGLSGDTEAFFGQGTRLTVV.

This clone was recorded once. Other DNA sequences in the same sample also yield this CDR3. V usage is TRBV4-3 and J usage is TRBJ2-7; D perhaps matches TRBD2 (7 bases). With 1 base removed from V and 2 bases from J, the gap between germline ends came to 12 bases. From germline, CDR1 is LGHNA and CDR2 YSLEER. This CDR3 spans 15 amino acids. DNA of the CDR3: TGCGCCAGCAGCCAAGGTCCGGGGGGCCCCTACGAGCAGTACTTC. Translating gives CASSQGPGGPYEQYF.